This is a list of T cell receptor beta chains from one sample in a study of early T cells in non-severe SARS-CoV-2 infection. TCRdb reanalysed the 5' RACE reads using MiXCR and keeps one entry per CDR3 protein. The table lists roughly 50,000 distinct CDR3 sequences, 8% of them singletons. Sequencing was done on a sample of whole blood. These receptors all stem from an adult who was a healthcare worker with PCR-confirmed SARS-CoV-2 infection or an uninfected control (not recorded which). The CDR3 runs from the conserved cysteine through the conserved F or W. A D gene is named only where the DNA matches it firmly. Clone size appears in some rows only: once, few, many, or a class for an expanded clone.

TRBJ1-1	TRBD1	-	TRBV2	CASSERAGGGTEAFF	TGTGCCAGCAGTGAACGGGCAGGGGGTGGAACTGAAGCTTTCTTT
TRBJ2-7	-	-	TRBV12-3/TRBV12-4	CASSLMAEQYF	TGTGCCAGCAGTTTAATGGCCGAGCAGTACTTC
TRBJ1-1	-	many	TRBV10-3	CAGAGTMNTEAFF	TGTGCCGGAGCGGGGACCATGAACACTGAAGCTTTCTTT
TRBJ1-2	-	many	TRBV13	CASSLAGLHSWGYTF	TGTGCCAGCAGCTTAGCGGGGCTACACTCTTGGGGCTACACCTTC
TRBJ2-5	-	many	TRBV11-2	CASSLGAGLETQYF	TGTGCCAGCAGCTTAGGGGCAGGGCTCGAGACCCAGTACTTC
TRBJ2-2	-	-	TRBV7-9	CASGIANTGELFF	TGTGCCAGCGGTATCGCGAACACCGGGGAGCTGTTTTTT
TRBJ2-1	TRBD1	-	TRBV5-1	CASSLVTRRYGTGSLYEQFF	TGCGCCAGCAGCTTGGTGACCCGACGTTACGGGACAGGGAGTTTGTATGAGCAGTTCTTC
TRBJ1-2	TRBD1	many	TRBV20-1	CSARETGRGYTF	TGCAGTGCTAGAGAGACAGGGAGGGGCTACACCTTC
TRBJ2-2	-	few	TRBV12-3/TRBV12-4	CASSYTGTGELFF	TGTGCCAGCAGTTACACAGGGACCGGGGAGCTGTTTTTT
TRBJ2-4	-	many	TRBV28	CASSLGEVIQYF	TGTGCCAGCAGTTTAGGGGAAGTCATTCAGTACTTC
TRBJ2-7	-	few	TRBV28	CASSFGYYEQYF	TGTGCCAGCAGTTTCGGCTACTACGAGCAGTACTTC
TRBJ2-1	TRBD1	-	TRBV9	CASSPTGGVQFF	TGTGCCAGCAGCCCGACAGGGGGTGTACAGTTCTTC
TRBJ2-7	-	-	TRBV27	CASSPRDVAYEQYF	TGTGCCAGCAGTCCCCGGGACGTAGCCTACGAGCAGTACTTC
TRBJ2-4	TRBD1	many	TRBV6-2/TRBV6-3	CASSTTGFGSKNIQYF	TGTGCCAGCAGTACGACAGGGTTCGGGTCCAAAAACATTCAGTACTTC
TRBJ2-7	-	-	TRBV7-2	CASSLLGVFDEQYF	TGTGCCAGCAGCCTCCTAGGGGTGTTCGACGAGCAGTACTTC
TRBJ2-3	-	-	TRBV7-3	CASSSRGGVTDTQYF	TGTGCCAGCAGCTCCCGGGGCGGAGTCACAGATACGCAGTATTTT
TRBJ1-2	-	few	TRBV21-1	CASSRARDQSSNYGYTF	TGTGCCAGCAGCAGAGCCAGGGACCAATCTTCTAACTATGGCTACACCTTC
TRBJ2-7	TRBD2	-	TRBV5-4	CASSRELAGRDEQYF	TGTGCCAGCAGCCGTGAACTAGCGGGGAGGGACGAGCAGTACTTC
TRBJ2-7	-	few	TRBV19	CARSGGFPHEQYF	TGTGCCAGGAGTGGGGGATTCCCACACGAGCAGTACTTC
TRBJ1-1	-	few	TRBV21-1	CASIPPGAVFAFF	TGTGCCAGCATCCCCCCAGGGGCCGTTTTCGCTTTCTTT
TRBJ2-1	-	few	TRBV21-1	CASSKGDRGDNEQFF	TGTGCCAGCAGCAAAGGGGACAGGGGGGACAATGAGCAGTTCTTC
TRBJ2-1	TRBD1	few	TRBV19	CASSIGTRGFYNEQFF	TGTGCCAGTAGTATAGGTACCAGGGGGTTCTACAATGAGCAGTTCTTC
TRBJ2-7	TRBD2	many	TRBV7-2	CASSLGLASYEQYF	TGTGCCAGCAGCTTGGGACTAGCTTCCTACGAGCAGTACTTC
TRBJ2-5	TRBD1	-	TRBV27	CASRRDRVLTETQYF	TGTGCCAGCAGGAGAGACAGGGTCCTCACCGAGACCCAGTACTTC
TRBJ2-7	-	-	TRBV6-2/TRBV6-3	CASRLTLEREQYF	TGTGCCAGCAGACTCACCTTGGAAAGGGAGCAGTACTTC
TRBJ2-5	-	few	TRBV5-1	CASSLPGAGETQYF	TGCGCCAGCAGTCTCCCAGGGGCTGGAGAGACCCAGTACTTC
TRBJ2-3	TRBD1	medium-sized	TRBV20-1	CSAREQGRATQYF	TGCAGTGCTAGAGAACAGGGGCGGGCTACGCAGTATTTT
TRBJ2-1	TRBD2	-	TRBV7-2	CASSTGLASYNEQFF	TGTGCCAGCAGCACGGGACTAGCCTCCTACAATGAGCAGTTCTTC
TRBJ1-6	TRBD1	many	TRBV18	CASSQGQRGHNSPLHF	TGTGCCAGCTCTCAAGGACAGAGGGGGCATAATTCACCCCTCCACTTT
TRBJ2-1	TRBD2	many	TRBV29-1	CSVAPAGGLQFF	TGCAGCGTTGCCCCAGCGGGAGGATTGCAGTTCTTC
TRBJ1-1	TRBD1	few	TRBV29-1	CSVEQGASEAFF	TGCAGCGTTGAACAGGGGGCCAGTGAAGCTTTCTTT
TRBJ2-1	-	few	TRBV27	CASSLWASVLTSYNEQFF	TGTGCCAGCAGTTTATGGGCTAGCGTTTTAACCTCCTACAATGAGCAGTTCTTC
TRBJ1-1	TRBD1	few	TRBV20-1	CSARPNRGRTEAFF	TGCAGTGCTAGACCTAACAGGGGTCGGACTGAAGCTTTCTTT
TRBJ1-1	TRBD1	many	TRBV28	CASTPRDSVAEAFF	TGTGCCAGTACGCCCCGGGACAGCGTGGCTGAAGCTTTCTTT
TRBJ1-3	-	few	TRBV7-2	CASSLVLSAAGNTIYF	TGTGCCAGCAGCTTAGTATTGTCGGCCGCTGGAAACACCATATATTTT
TRBJ2-1	TRBD2	-	TRBV11-3	CASGTSGRSEQFF	TGTGCCAGCGGGACTAGCGGGAGGAGTGAGCAGTTCTTC
TRBJ2-1	-	many	TRBV19	CASSLRPDSRYNEQFF	TGTGCCAGTAGTCTTCGTCCTGACTCACGGTACAATGAGCAGTTCTTC
TRBJ2-3	TRBD2	many	TRBV27	CASGLLAGGTDTQYF	TGTGCCAGCGGGCTTCTAGCGGGGGGCACAGATACGCAGTATTTT
TRBJ2-1	-	many	TRBV7-8	CASSPQVGNEQFF	TGTGCCAGCAGCCCGCAGGTGGGCAATGAGCAGTTCTTC
TRBJ2-1	TRBD1	-	TRBV20-1	CSASTGGAEFF	TGCAGTGCTTCCACAGGGGGCGCCGAGTTCTTC